This TCR beta chain was recovered during a study of T cells in Graves' hyperthyroidism and ophthalmopathy. Overall study results and limits: Within blood appeared most thyroid clonotypes that had expanded above 0.001. A 13 V-J model separated ophthalmopathy from stable hyperthyroidism.

V dropped 6 bases and J dropped 5 bases, with 13 bases sitting between them. The CDR3 runs to 14 residues. CDR1 and CDR2 (germline): SGHNT, YENEEA. RNA transcripts gave rise to amplified TCR beta CDR3 regions. The TCR CDR3 first-round RT-PCR relied on the HTBI primer set. TCRdb used MiXCR to reprocess the multiplex PCR reads, holding one entry per CDR3 protein. Among about 250,000 distinct CDR3 sequences listed, 22% were seen once. Diagnosis relied on clinical symptoms, serum thyroxine and TRAb, thyroid ultrasound and orbital computed tomography. This clonotype was counted between two and nine times. Its antigen is unidentified.

The rearrangement uses TRBV11-3 and TRBJ2-2; the D gene is possibly TRBD2 (6 bases). The source is a man aged 25 to 40 with Graves' ophthalmopathy. The sequenced sample was blood. CDR3 residues: CASRNVGGTGELFF. The CDR3 DNA reads TGTGCCAGCAGAAACGTCGGGGGTACCGGGGAGCTGTTTTTT. Variable domain in full (rest from reference TRBV11-3 and TRBJ2-2): EAGVVQSPRYKIIEKKQPVAFWCNPISGHNTLYWYLQNLGQGPELLIRYENEEAVDDSQLPKDRFSAERLKGVDSTLKIQPAELGDSAVYLCASRNVGGTGELFFGEGSRLTVL.